This T cell receptor beta chain was sequenced for a study of T cells in Graves' hyperthyroidism and ophthalmopathy. Findings and limits, study-wide: Also found in blood were most expanded thyroid clonotypes above 0.001.

TCR beta CDR3 region amplification was performed from RNA transcripts. The HTBI primer set was used in a first-round RT-PCR of the TCR CDR3. MiXCR, run by TCRdb on the multiplex PCR reads, gives a single entry per CDR3 protein. Of more than 300,000 distinct CDR3 sequences in the sample, 14% were seen once. This clonotype was found many times. The antigen remains undetermined. Diagnosis rested on symptoms, serum thyroxine and TRAb, thyroid ultrasound, and orbital computed tomography. The CDR3 runs to 16 residues. V was trimmed by 2 bases and J by 2 bases, leaving 16 bases between them. The germline V gene has CDR1 SGHDN and CDR2 FVKESK.

Sequenced input: blood. The chain joins TRBV14 to TRBJ2-7; no reliable D call. The TCR comes from a woman in her 30s with Graves' ophthalmopathy. Written as DNA, the CDR3 is TGTGCCAGCAGCCAAAGGCAGGTCCTATCCCCCTACGAGCAGTACTTC. Its translation is CASSQRQVLSPYEQYF.